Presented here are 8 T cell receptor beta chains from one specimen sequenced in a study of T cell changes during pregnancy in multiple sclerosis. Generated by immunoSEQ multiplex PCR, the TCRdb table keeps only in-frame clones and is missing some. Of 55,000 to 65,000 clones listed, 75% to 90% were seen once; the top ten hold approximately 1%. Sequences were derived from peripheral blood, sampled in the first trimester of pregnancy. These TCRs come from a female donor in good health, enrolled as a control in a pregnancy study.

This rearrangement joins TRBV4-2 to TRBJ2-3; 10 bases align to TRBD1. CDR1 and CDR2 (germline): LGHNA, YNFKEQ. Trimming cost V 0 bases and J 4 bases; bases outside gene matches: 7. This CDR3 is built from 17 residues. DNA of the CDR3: TGTGCCAGCAGCCAAGATAATGACAGGGGGCTATCAGATACGCAGTATTTT. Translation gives CASSQDNDRGLSDTQYF.

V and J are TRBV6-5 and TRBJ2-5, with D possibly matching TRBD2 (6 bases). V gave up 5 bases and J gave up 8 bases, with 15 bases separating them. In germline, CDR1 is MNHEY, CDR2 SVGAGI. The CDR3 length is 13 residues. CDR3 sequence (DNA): TGTGCCAGCAGTGCGGGAATCATAAAAACCCAGTACTTC. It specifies CASSAGIIKTQYF.

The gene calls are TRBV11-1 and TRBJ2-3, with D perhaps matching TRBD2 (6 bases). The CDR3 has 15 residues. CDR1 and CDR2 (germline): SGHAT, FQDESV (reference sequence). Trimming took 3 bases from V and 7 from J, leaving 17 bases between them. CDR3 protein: CASSFAGTLQYTQYF. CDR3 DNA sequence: TGTGCCAGCAGCTTTGCCGGGACTCTCCAGTATACGCAGTATTTT.

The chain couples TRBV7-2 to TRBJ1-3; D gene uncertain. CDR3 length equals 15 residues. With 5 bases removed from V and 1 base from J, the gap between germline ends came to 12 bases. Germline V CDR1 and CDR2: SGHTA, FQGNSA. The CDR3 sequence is CASSQVRGSGNTIYF. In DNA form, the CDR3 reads TGTGCCAGCAGCCAAGTCCGAGGGTCTGGAAACACCATATATTTT.

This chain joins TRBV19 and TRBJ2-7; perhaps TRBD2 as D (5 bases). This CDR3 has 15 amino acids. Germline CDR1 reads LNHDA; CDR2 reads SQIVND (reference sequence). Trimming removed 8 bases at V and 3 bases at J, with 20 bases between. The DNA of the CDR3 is TGTGCCAGTCGAGGCAGTGGATCTGGGAGCTACGAGCAGTACTTC. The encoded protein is CASRGSGSGSYEQYF.

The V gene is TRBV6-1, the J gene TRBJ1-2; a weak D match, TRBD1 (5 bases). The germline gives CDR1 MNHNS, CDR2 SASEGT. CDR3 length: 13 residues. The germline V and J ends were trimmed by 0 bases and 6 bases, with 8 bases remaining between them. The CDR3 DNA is TGTGCCAGCAGTGAAGCGGCAGGGAATGGCTACACCTTC. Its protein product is CASSEAAGNGYTF.

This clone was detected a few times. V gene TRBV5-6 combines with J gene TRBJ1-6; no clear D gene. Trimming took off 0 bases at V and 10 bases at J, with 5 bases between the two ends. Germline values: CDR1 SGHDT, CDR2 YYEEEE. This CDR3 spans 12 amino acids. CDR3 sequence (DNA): TGTGCCAGCAGCTTGGTGAGCTCACCCCTCCACTTT. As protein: CASSLVSSPLHF.

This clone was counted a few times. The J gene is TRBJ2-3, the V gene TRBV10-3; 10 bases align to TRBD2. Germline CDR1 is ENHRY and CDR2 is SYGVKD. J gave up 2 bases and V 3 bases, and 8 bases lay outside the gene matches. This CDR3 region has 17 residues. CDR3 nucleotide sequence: TGTGCCATCAGTGACCGGACTAGCGGAGGTTACACAGATACGCAGTATTTT. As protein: CAISDRTSGGYTDTQYF.